This TCR beta chain was found in a study of cytomegalovirus exposure and HLA in healthy donors. A few counts support this clone. The PCR used 60 Vbeta and 13 Jbeta primers. TCRdb's copy holds only in-frame clones and misses some; the assay was immunoSEQ multiplex PCR. The sample includes over 120,000 clones, roughly 70% seen only once; the top ten take about 7%. Germline CDR1 is SNHLY and CDR2 is FYNNEI. The V segment lost 7 bases and the J segment 2 bases; nucleotides outside the gene matches: 8. CDR3 length equals 15 residues. Sequencing was carried out using PBMCs. The receptor comes from a man younger than 40 in good health and CMV-seronegative. This chain uses TRBV2 with TRBJ2-1, with 7 bases identical to TRBD1. CDR3 sequence: CASNRQGDAYNEQFF. The CDR3 region has the DNA TGTGCCAGCAACCGTCAGGGGGACGCCTACAATGAGCAGTTCTTC. Supplemented by reference TRBV2 and TRBJ2-1, the full variable domain reads EPEVTQTPSHQVTQMGQEVILRCVPISNHLYFYWYRQILGQKVEFLVSFYNNEISEKSEIFDDQFSVERPDGSNFTLKIRSTKLEDSAMYFCASNRQGDAYNEQFFGPGTRLTVL.